This section outlines one T cell receptor (beta chain) sequence together with its context. Its antigen target is currently unknown. Within one base of it there is no much larger clone, and no base qualities were kept. V lost 1 base and J lost 3 bases; the stretch between them is 9 bases long. The CDR3 runs 15 amino acids, cysteine and phenylalanine included. Of all the DNA, just the CDR3 is kept, 45 bases in frame from base 1. From a lookup of the germline V gene, CDR1 and CDR2 are LGHNA and YSLEER. The ViraFEST assay stimulated PBMC with viral peptide pools and then used TCR sequencing to identify antigen-specific CD4+ T cell clonotypes by expansion. After 10 days of culture, CD4+ T cells were isolated with the EasySep CD4+ T cell isolation kit. Healthy vaccine recipients had no prior SARS-CoV-2 infection, confirmed by negative nucleocapsid antibodies before and after vaccination. Each well held two million PBMC cultured in IMDM containing approximately 5% human AB serum, 8 to 10 IU/ml IL-2 and gentamicin, along with about 9.5 ug/ml peptides. On days 3 and 7, half of the culture medium was replaced with fresh IL-2-containing medium. Unless otherwise noted, each peptide stimulation condition was cultured in triplicate wells. PBMC were separated from whole blood using Ficoll-Paque Plus gradient centrifugation and were then either cryopreserved at -140C or used fresh. The spike proteins of SARS-CoV-2 and of the common cold coronaviruses HCoV-NL63, HCoV-OC43 and HCoV-229E were spanned by overlapping peptide pools. The QIAamp micro DNA kit was used to extract genomic DNA from the cultured CD4+ T cells.

This specimen belongs to a study of vaccination effects on CD4 cells after COVID-19 (dated by TCRdb to the early 2020s). With regard to the full study: Each participant received two doses of an mRNA SARS-CoV-2 vaccine, either BNT162b2 or mRNA-1273. A total of 10 COVID-19 convalescent patients and several SARS-CoV-2-naive healthy vaccine recipients were included in the full study. SARS-CoV-2 spike-specific CD4+ TCR repertoires were compared before and after mRNA vaccination in COVID-19 convalescent patients and in infection-naive vaccine recipients. In the study, cultures from other donors were sequenced using the Oncomine TCR Beta short-read assay on an Illumina iSeq 100.

Library construction relied on the immunoSEQ multiplex PCR assay. DNA from the CD4+ T cells that had been cultured and isolated underwent TCR beta CDR3 sequencing. As for the original processing: Non-productive TCR sequences were removed and reads were trimmed to the CDR3 region, keeping CDR3s of at least 7 amino acids. The MANAFEST web app was used to pick out antigen-specific clonotypes by comparing their expansion in peptide wells with that in reference cultures. To be called positive, a clone needed expansion at FDR<0.05 compared with the reference and with all other wells, an odds ratio greater than 5, and a frequency greater than 0.1% in two replicate wells. A clonotype was called cross-reactive if it was significantly expanded both in SARS-CoV-2 spike wells and in at least one common cold coronavirus spike condition. CDR3 similarity was assessed by Levenshtein distance with the stringdist R package, and unrooted trees were built with ape in R 3.6.1. TCRdb provides this immuneACCESS table in a form limited to in-frame rearrangements. Some clones are lacking; in checked studies, under half of them reflect an unresolved V gene, and why the rest are absent is not known. V, J and clone size were drawn from that table, and D and trimming were deduced from the DNA. In all, the sample holds 25,000 to 30,000 clones, and 73% of those were seen once. The ten largest clones represent roughly 22% of the sample.

Points the paper makes about the study in general: Both infection-induced and vaccine-induced clones contracted markedly at late post-vaccination timepoints, which is consistent with waning T cell responses. The study was limited by a small number of convalescent patients, and early post-infection timepoints were lacking. Among healthy vaccine recipients, nearly all vaccine-induced clones were SARS-CoV-2 mono-reactive, and just 1 of 255 was cross-reactive with common cold coronaviruses.

The TCR originated in a human donor who received a COVID-19 vaccine. The material was CD4+ T cells from PBMCs cultured with HCoV-NL63 spike peptides, obtained before COVID-19 vaccination. The intended sense of this specimen's cell subset or site label: HCoV-NL63 spike overlapping peptide pool stimulation. The chain is assembled from TRBV4-3 and TRBJ2-2, with an unclear D gene assignment. The CDR3 loop reads CASSQGYGDTGELFF. The DNA sequence is TGCGCCAGCAGCCAAGGGTATGGGGACACCGGGGAGCTGTTTTTT.